The TCR beta chain under discussion was sequenced for a study of CD8 T cells in Susac syndrome. TCR beta sequences were obtained from blood CD8+ and CD4+ T cells. In contrast to the negatively isolated CD8+ and CD4+ T cells, TEMRA cells were FACS-enriched. Trimming shortened V by 4 bases and J by 0 bases, and 10 bases separated the two germline ends. The CDR3 has 14 residues. From germline, CDR1 is MNHEY and CDR2 SMNVEV (reference sequence). Random hexamers served to reverse transcribe roughly 0.45 to 1 ug RNA. The TCR beta CDR3 was amplified by immunoSEQ multiplex PCR across 54 Vbeta, 13 Jbeta. TCRdb ran MiXCR on the immunoSEQ multiplex PCR reads and lists one entry per CDR3 protein. The data hold roughly 140,000 distinct CDR3 sequences, with 94% observed a single time.

The sequencing sample was made of CD8+ T cells from PBMCs. This clonotype was sampled from a human donor in good health. The chain carries TRBV27 and TRBJ2-7; D unclear. CDR3 bases: TGTGCCAGCAGTTCTGCCCACTTCTCCTACGAGCAGTACTTC. Translation: CASSSAHFSYEQYF.